These 25 T cell receptor beta chains share one sample of origin, sequenced in a study of OX40 agonist ivuxolimab in advanced cancers. Using immunoSEQ multiplex PCR, the repertoire was profiled, and TCRdb retains in-frame clones only, with some absent. The sample has some 37,000 clones, around 80% seen once. Here the sequenced sample was CD4+ or CD8+ T cells sorted from blood, taken in a trial of the OX40 agonist ivuxolimab. The receptors originated from an adult with an advanced solid tumor such as melanoma, head and neck, liver or kidney cancer.

This chain's CDR3 is CAWSKVDYEQYF. CDR3 sequence (DNA): TGTGCCTGGAGTAAAGTGGACTACGAGCAGTACTTC. The chain carries TRBV30 and TRBJ2-7; D remains ambiguous. Trimming left V 2 bases short and J 3 bases short, with 8 bases between. Germline values: CDR1 GTSNPN, CDR2 SVGIG (reference sequence). The CDR3 sequence is 12 residues long. The complete variable domain, with remaining parts taken from reference TRBV30 and TRBJ2-7, reads SQTIHQWPATLVQPVGSPLSLECTVEGTSNPNLYWYRQAAGRGLQLLFYSVGIGQISSEVPQNLSASRPQDRQFILSSKKLLLSDSGFYLCAWSKVDYEQYFGPGTRLTVT.

About this clone itself: The same CDR3 can be traced to other DNA sequences in this sample. The chain joins TRBV4-1 to TRBJ1-1, with D unresolved. The ends were cut back, 5 bases at V and 7 bases at J, with 11 bases in the middle. Germline V gene lookup returns CDR1 MGHRA and CDR2 YSYEKL. This CDR3 has 12 amino acids. The CDR3 reads CASSSPKHEAFF. The CDR3 coding sequence is TGCGCCAGCAGCTCCCCTAAACATGAAGCTTTCTTT.

Only a few counts were recorded for this clone. The chain joins TRBV28 to TRBJ1-1, with 9 bases matching TRBD1. The CDR3 contains 15 residues. V gave up 6 bases and J gave up 6 bases; unmatched junction bases: 11. Per germline, CDR1 MDHEN and CDR2 SYDVKM. For the CDR3, the DNA is TGTGCCAGCAGGGTCTACGGACAGGGGAGCCCTGAAGCTTTCTTT. This sequence encodes CASRVYGQGSPEAFF.

The chain links TRBV7-6 to TRBJ2-5, with D possibly called TRBD1 or TRBD2 (5 bases each). The CDR3 is 12 amino acids. CDR1 SGHVS and CDR2 FNYEAQ come from the germline V gene. Trimming shortened V by 1 base and J by 10 bases, and 10 bases separated the two germline ends. In DNA, the CDR3 is TGTGCCAGCAGCTTAGAGAGGGGTAACCAGTACTTC. This gives the protein CASSLERGNQYF.

In DNA, the CDR3 is TGCGCCAGCAGCTTGACAGGGGGCCCGGGTCAGCCCCAGCATTTT. Protein sequence: CASSLTGGPGQPQHF. The rearrangement links TRBV5-1 to TRBJ1-5, with 9 bases fitting TRBD1. With V trimmed by 1 base and J by 6 bases, 5 bases remained unmatched. The germline CDR1 and CDR2 sequences are SGHRS and YFSETQ. The CDR3 length is 15 residues.

The sample holds one count of this clone. The CDR3 DNA is TGTGCCAGCAGGCCCGGACAGGGGGCGACCCAGTACTTC. Its translation is CASRPGQGATQYF. V is TRBV27 and J is TRBJ2-5, with TRBD1 identical over 11 bases. Trimming took 6 bases from V and 7 from J; bases not matched to a gene: 4. Germline V gives CDR1 MNHEY, CDR2 SMNVEV (reference sequence). The CDR3 has 13 amino acids.

The J gene is TRBJ1-1, the V gene TRBV5-1; D uncertain. CDR1 and CDR2 from the germline V gene are SGHRS and YFSETQ. The CDR3 has 13 amino acids. V lost 5 bases and J 9 bases, leaving 17 bases between the germline ends. The chain's CDR3 is CASRSDTFKKAFF. In DNA form, the CDR3 reads TGCGCCAGCAGGTCCGACACGTTCAAAAAAGCTTTCTTT.

The V and J genes are TRBV19 and TRBJ1-1; TRBD1 might be the D (6 bases). Germline assignment: CDR1 LNHDA and CDR2 SQIVND (reference sequence). Trimming cost V 5 bases and J 7 bases, with 17 bases left between them. This CDR3 region has 14 residues. The CDR3 DNA sequence: TGTGCCAGTAGTTACCCGGGGACACTACTTGAAGCTTTCTTT. Translating gives CASSYPGTLLEAFF.

A few counts support this clone. The genes are TRBV30 and TRBJ1-5, with D tentatively TRBD1 (6 bases). The CDR3 is made up of 13 amino acids. Germline V gene sequence: CDR1 GTSNPN, CDR2 SVGIG (reference sequence). Trimming removed 7 bases at V and 5 bases at J, with 15 bases between. The CDR3 DNA follows: TGTGCCTTCGAGGGGGGGATAGATCAGCCCCAGCATTTT. It codes for CAFEGGIDQPQHF.

This clone came up a few times. The chain combines TRBV11-2 with TRBJ2-5; D is possibly TRBD2 (7 bases). CDR3 length: 15 amino acids. From germline, CDR1 is SGHAT and CDR2 FQNNGV. V was trimmed by 7 bases and J by 2 bases, leaving 17 bases between them. CDR3 loop: CASTPRAGQQETQYF. The CDR3 DNA reads TGTGCCAGCACCCCCCGAGCGGGACAACAAGAGACCCAGTACTTC.

This sequence joins TRBV2 and TRBJ1-4; D gene uncertain. The CDR3 length is 14 residues. Germline CDR1 SNHLY, CDR2 FYNNEI. V was trimmed by 10 bases and J by 0 bases, leaving 12 bases between them. The CDR3 reads CATKYDSTNEKLFF. The CDR3 DNA sequence: TGTGCCACCAAGTATGACTCAACTAATGAAAAACTGTTTTTT.

This clone was counted between two and nine times. This chain links TRBV18 with TRBJ1-5; D is unresolved. The germline V gene encodes CDR1 KGHSH and CDR2 LQKENI. Trimming cost V 2 bases and J 1 base, with 3 bases left between them. The CDR3 is made up of 13 amino acids. In nucleotides, the CDR3 is TGTGCCAGCTCACCAGGGAGCAATCAGCCCCAGCATTTT. This encodes CASSPGSNQPQHF.

This clone has a handful of counts. The gene calls are TRBV29-1 and TRBJ2-3; no reliable D call. This CDR3 is 14 amino acids long. Germline values: CDR1 SQVTM, CDR2 ANQGSEA. Trimming stripped 4 bases from V and 0 bases from J, with 11 bases between. CDR3 amino acids: CSVVPPKSTDTQYF. The CDR3 DNA reads as TGCAGCGTTGTTCCCCCGAAGAGCACAGATACGCAGTATTTT.

This chain uses TRBV7-3 with TRBJ1-1; D is perhaps TRBD1 (5 bases). V gave up 4 bases and J gave up 6 bases, with 15 bases separating them. The CDR3 consists of 14 residues. Germline loops: CDR1 SGHTA, CDR2 FQGTGA. The CDR3 loop reads CASSSHGGGSEAFF. The CDR3 region has the DNA TGTGCCAGCAGCTCCCACGGGGGAGGATCTGAAGCTTTCTTT.

In this sample, this clone turned up once. The chain recombines TRBV5-1 with TRBJ2-4; maybe TRBD2 (5 bases). CDR1 and CDR2 (germline): SGHRS, YFSETQ. There are 14 residues in the CDR3. V shed 6 bases and J shed 0 bases, with 10 bases lying between them. CDR3 sequence reads: CASTPGGAKNIQYF. The CDR3 coding sequence is TGCGCCAGCACCCCCGGAGGAGCCAAAAACATTCAGTACTTC. The complete variable domain, with remaining parts taken from reference TRBV5-1 and TRBJ2-4, reads KAGVTQTPRYLIKTRGQQVTLSCSPISGHRSVSWYQQTPGQGLQFLFEYFSETQRNKGNFPGRFSGRQFSNSRSEMNVSTLELGDSALYLCASTPGGAKNIQYFGAGTRLSVL.

This chain links TRBV7-8 with TRBJ2-5, with TRBD2 identical over 11 bases. Trimming at V came to 5 bases and at J to 2 bases, leaving 4 bases not matched to a gene. The CDR3 contains 15 residues. Germline V CDR1 and CDR2: SGHVS, FQNEAQ. CDR3 in DNA: TGTGCCAGCAGCAGGACTAGCGGGTCACAAGAGACCCAGTACTTC. Translated, it gives CASSRTSGSQETQYF.

This rearrangement joins TRBV6-6 to TRBJ1-1; D remains unclear. This CDR3 is built from 11 residues. Germline V gene data show CDR1 as MNHNY and CDR2 as SVGAGI (reference sequence). V was shortened by 10 bases and J by 4 bases, with 10 bases between the two germline ends. The CDR3 protein is CATTRGTEAFF. The CDR3 DNA reads as TGTGCCACCACACGGGGCACTGAAGCTTTCTTT.

The sample holds a few counts of this clone. The chain carries TRBV9 and TRBJ1-1; D not resolved. The CDR3 sequence is 13 residues long. Trimming stripped 0 bases from V and 8 bases from J, with 11 bases between. Germline V lookup: CDR1 SGDLS, CDR2 YYNGEE. In DNA form, the CDR3 reads TGTGCCAGCAGCGTAGCTACGTGGAGGGAAGCTTTCTTT. Amino acid sequence: CASSVATWREAFF.

The V and J genes are TRBV9 and TRBJ2-1; 9 positions match TRBD2. The CDR3 contains 15 residues. The germline gives CDR1 SGDLS, CDR2 YYNGEE. After removal of 4 bases from V and 4 bases from J, the junction contained 6 bases not matched to a gene. Here the CDR3 reads CASSFGTSSYNEQFF. DNA of the CDR3: TGTGCCAGCAGCTTCGGGACTAGCAGTTACAATGAGCAGTTCTTC.

The CDR3, as DNA: TGTGCCAGCAGCGACGGAGTTGGCAGAACCTTCTCCTACGAGCAGTACTTC. It translates to CASSDGVGRTFSYEQYF. J is TRBJ2-7 and V is TRBV11-2, with D uncertain. The CDR3 sequence is 17 residues long. CDR1 and CDR2 from the germline V gene are SGHAT and FQNNGV. The ends were cut back, 5 bases at V and 0 bases at J, with 20 bases in the middle.

The sample holds one count of this clone. The V and J genes are TRBV25-1 and TRBJ1-5; D is unclear. The germline V gene has CDR1 MGHDK and CDR2 SYGVNS. Between the trimmed V and J ends, which lost 7 bases and 3 bases, there was a span of 13 bases. The CDR3 contains 14 residues. The CDR3 region has the DNA TGTGCCAGCAAGGGATTTGGGGACAATCAGCCCCAGCATTTT. The encoded protein is CASKGFGDNQPQHF.

V gene TRBV6-1 combines with J gene TRBJ2-7; D gene unclear. V dropped 5 bases and J dropped 4 bases, with 6 bases sitting between them. Per germline, CDR1 MNHNS and CDR2 SASEGT. The CDR3 has 11 residues. The CDR3 protein is CASSKGYEQYF. The CDR3 DNA reads as TGTGCCAGCAGTAAAGGGTACGAGCAGTACTTC.

This chain joins TRBV12-5 and TRBJ1-1; the D is unclear. V was clipped by 1 base and J by 1 base, with 13 bases between them. The CDR3 runs to 16 residues. Germline CDR1 LGHNT, CDR2 FRNRAP. This CDR3 reads CASGLGLSGKNTEAFF. The CDR3 nucleotides are TGTGCTAGTGGTTTGGGGTTGAGCGGAAAGAACACTGAAGCTTTCTTT.

In DNA form, the CDR3 reads TGTGCCTTTTCAGATTTTAATGAAAAACTGTTTTTT. Its protein product is CAFSDFNEKLFF. This rearrangement joins TRBV30 to TRBJ1-4, with D unclear. The CDR3 is 12 amino acids. Germline V CDR1 and CDR2: GTSNPN, SVGIG (reference sequence). V lost 7 bases and J lost 4, with 10 bases in between.

This chain joins TRBV18 and TRBJ1-3; D ambiguous. V was cut by 3 bases and J by 0 bases, with 9 bases left in between. Germline V gives CDR1 KGHSH, CDR2 LQKENI. The CDR3 runs to 15 residues. The chain's CDR3 is CASSPQSGSGNTIYF. The CDR3 nucleotides read TGTGCCAGCTCACCTCAGAGTGGCTCTGGAAACACCATATATTTT.